The 2 T cell receptor beta chains listed next were all sequenced from one sample in a study of cytomegalovirus exposure and HLA in healthy donors. PCR was performed using 60 Vbeta and 13 Jbeta primers. Using immunoSEQ multiplex PCR, the repertoire was profiled, and TCRdb retains in-frame clones only, with some absent. The sample contains some 180,000 clones, roughly 70% of which appear only once. Sequencing input: PBMCs. The receptors here all came from a woman aged 25-40 years in good health and CMV-seronegative.

The V and J genes are TRBV6-6 and TRBJ2-1; D gene ambiguous. This CDR3 has 15 amino acids. Germline loops: CDR1 MNHNY, CDR2 SVGAGI (reference sequence). With 2 bases removed from V and 8 bases from J, the gap between germline ends came to 16 bases. The CDR3 DNA reads as TGTGCCAGCAGTTACAGCCCTGACACGATGTATGAGCAGTTCTTC. Amino acid sequence: CASSYSPDTMYEQFF.

The chain joins TRBV6-4 to TRBJ1-3; D is uncertain. The CDR3 totals 16 residues. Trimming shortened V by 2 bases and J by 0 bases, and 11 bases separated the two germline ends. Germline loops: CDR1 MRHNA, CDR2 SNTAGT. The CDR3 protein is CASSDGVFLSGNTIYF. DNA of the CDR3: TGTGCCAGCAGTGACGGAGTCTTCCTCTCTGGAAACACCATATATTTT.